A single T cell receptor (beta chain) is shown here with its context. Its antigen is not identified. RNA was extracted and reverse transcribed into cDNA as the sequencing template. Clones were read by immunoSEQ multiplex PCR, and TCRdb kept only the in-frame ones, dropping some. The repertoire holds about 97,000 clones, with roughly two fifths as singletons. This sample was taken from a study of CD8+ T cells in alopecia areata. Study overall: The duration of tofacitinib was 6 to 18 months, with 6 months off drug afterward. Study-wide results and limits: Lesional scalp displayed greater clonality than normal scalp, most notably in alopecia totalis/universalis.

This sequence was found in a human donor with alopecia areata. The sequencing input was CD4+ T cells sorted from blood.

The CDR3 sequence: CASNKDNQETQYF. The CDR3 nucleotides are TGCGCCAGCAACAAGGACAACCAAGAGACCCAGTACTTC. This chain joins TRBV5-1 and TRBJ2-5; TRBD1 is a possible D gene (5 bases). The CDR3 sequence is 13 residues long. With 6 bases removed from V and 0 bases from J, the gap between germline ends came to 9 bases. Germline V gene data show CDR1 as SGHRS and CDR2 as YFSETQ.